This record concerns one T cell receptor beta chain sequence. Its antigen is not identified. A much larger clone is a single base away; this may be a read error. The CDR3 is 15 residues long. This entry comes from a study of T cells after yellow fever vaccination. Whole-study context: SMART-Seq v4 Ultra Low Input handled preparation of low-cell-number fractions. Study-level points and caveats: Booster sampling recovered most clones from primary vaccination (approximately 96% CD4, around 88% CD8).

UMIs were added to TCR cDNA along with a universal primer site when it was made by 5'RACE template switching. Each CDR3 protein is one row after TCRdb ran MiXCR on the 5' RACE reads. The sample yields 100,000 to 150,000 distinct CDR3 sequences, about 7% seen once. The rearrangement uses TRBV12-3 or TRBV12-4 and TRBJ2-1; no clear D gene. Sequencing was performed on CD4+ T cells sorted from PBMCs, taken roughly seven weeks after the first yellow fever vaccination. The source is a man between 18 and 35 years old who received the YFV17D yellow fever vaccine. This CDR3 is CASSLRQSSCNEQFF. The CDR3 bases are TGTGCCAGCAGTTTACGGCAGAGCTCCTGCAATGAGCAGTTCTTC.